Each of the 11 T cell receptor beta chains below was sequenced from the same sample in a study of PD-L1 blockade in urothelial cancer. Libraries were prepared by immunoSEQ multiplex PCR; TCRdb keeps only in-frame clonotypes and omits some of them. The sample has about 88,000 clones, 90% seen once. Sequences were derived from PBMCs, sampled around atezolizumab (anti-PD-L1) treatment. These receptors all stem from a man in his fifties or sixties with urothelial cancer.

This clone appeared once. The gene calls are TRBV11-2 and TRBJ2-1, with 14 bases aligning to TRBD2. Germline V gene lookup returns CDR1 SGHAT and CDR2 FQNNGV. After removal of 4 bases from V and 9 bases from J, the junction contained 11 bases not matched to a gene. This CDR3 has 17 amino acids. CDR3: CASSSTKTSGGGSEQFF. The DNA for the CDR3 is TGTGCCAGCAGCTCGACAAAGACTAGCGGGGGGGGATCTGAGCAGTTCTTC.

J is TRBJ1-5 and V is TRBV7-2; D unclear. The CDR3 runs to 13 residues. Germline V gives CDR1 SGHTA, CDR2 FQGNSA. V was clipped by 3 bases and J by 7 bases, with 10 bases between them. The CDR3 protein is CASSFGEEQPQHF. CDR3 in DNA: TGTGCCAGCAGCTTTGGAGAAGAGCAGCCCCAGCATTTT.

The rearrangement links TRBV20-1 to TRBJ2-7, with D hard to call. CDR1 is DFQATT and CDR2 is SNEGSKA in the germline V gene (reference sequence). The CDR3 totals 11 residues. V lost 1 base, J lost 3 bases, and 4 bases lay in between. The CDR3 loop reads CSARARYEQYF. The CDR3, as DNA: TGCAGTGCTAGAGCGCGCTACGAGCAGTACTTC.

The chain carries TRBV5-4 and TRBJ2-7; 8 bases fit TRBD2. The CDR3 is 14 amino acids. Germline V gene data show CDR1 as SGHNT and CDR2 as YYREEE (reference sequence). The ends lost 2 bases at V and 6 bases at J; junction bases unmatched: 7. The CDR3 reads CASSLTGTSSEQYF. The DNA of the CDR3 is TGTGCCAGCAGCTTAACCGGGACTAGTAGCGAGCAGTACTTC. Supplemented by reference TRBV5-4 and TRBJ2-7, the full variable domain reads ETGVTQSPTHLIKTRGQQVTLRCSSQSGHNTVSWYQQALGQGPQFIFQYYREEENGRGNFPPRFSGLQFPNYSSELNVNALELDDSALYLCASSLTGTSSEQYFGPGTRLTVT.

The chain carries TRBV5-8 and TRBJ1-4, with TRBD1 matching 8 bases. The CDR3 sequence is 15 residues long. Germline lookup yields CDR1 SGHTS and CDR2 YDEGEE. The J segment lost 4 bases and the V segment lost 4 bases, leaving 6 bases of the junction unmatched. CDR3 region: CASSRGTGVNEKLFF. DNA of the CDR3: TGTGCCAGCAGCAGGGGGACAGGAGTTAATGAAAAACTGTTTTTT.

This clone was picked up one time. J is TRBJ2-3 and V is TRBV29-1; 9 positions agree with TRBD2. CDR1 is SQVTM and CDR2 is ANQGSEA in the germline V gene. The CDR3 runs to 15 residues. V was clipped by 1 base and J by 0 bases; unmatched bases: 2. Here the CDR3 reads CSVEVAGASTDTQYF. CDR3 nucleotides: TGCAGCGTTGAAGTAGCGGGGGCTAGCACAGATACGCAGTATTTT.

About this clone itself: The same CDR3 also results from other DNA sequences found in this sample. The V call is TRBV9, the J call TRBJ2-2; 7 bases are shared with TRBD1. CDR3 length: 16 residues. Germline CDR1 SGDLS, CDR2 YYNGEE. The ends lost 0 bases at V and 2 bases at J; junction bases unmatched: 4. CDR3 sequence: CASSVGTGLNTGELFF. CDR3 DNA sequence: TGTGCCAGCAGCGTAGGGACAGGATTAAACACCGGGGAGCTGTTTTTT.

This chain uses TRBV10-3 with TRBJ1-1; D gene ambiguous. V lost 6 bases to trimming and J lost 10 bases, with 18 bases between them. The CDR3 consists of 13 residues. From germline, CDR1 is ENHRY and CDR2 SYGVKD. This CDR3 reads CAIRTLARPAAFF. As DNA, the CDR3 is TGTGCCATCAGGACTTTGGCCCGCCCAGCAGCTTTCTTT.

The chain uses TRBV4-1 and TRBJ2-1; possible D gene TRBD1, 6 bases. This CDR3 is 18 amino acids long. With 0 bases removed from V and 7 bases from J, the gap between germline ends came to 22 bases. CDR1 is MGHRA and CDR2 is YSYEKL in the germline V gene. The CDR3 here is CASSQDLRQGRNSNEQFF. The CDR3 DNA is TGCGCCAGCAGCCAAGATTTGAGGCAGGGGAGAAATTCTAATGAGCAGTTCTTC.

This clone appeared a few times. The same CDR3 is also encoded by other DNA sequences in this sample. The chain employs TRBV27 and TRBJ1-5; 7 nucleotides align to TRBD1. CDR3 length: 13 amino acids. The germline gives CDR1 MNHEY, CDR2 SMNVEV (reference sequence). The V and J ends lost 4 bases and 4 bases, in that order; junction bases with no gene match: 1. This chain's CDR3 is CASSYRGNQPQHF. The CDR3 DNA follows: TGTGCCAGCAGTTACAGGGGAAATCAGCCCCAGCATTTT.

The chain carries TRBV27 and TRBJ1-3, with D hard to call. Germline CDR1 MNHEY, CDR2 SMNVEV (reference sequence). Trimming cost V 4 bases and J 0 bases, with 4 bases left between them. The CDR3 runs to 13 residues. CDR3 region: CASSSVSGNTIYF. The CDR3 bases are TGTGCCAGCAGTTCCGTCTCTGGAAACACCATATATTTT.